The next 8 T cell receptor beta chains were all read from a single sample in a study of PD-L1 blockade in urothelial cancer (dated by TCRdb to 2016 to 2017). The time point label here, explained by the study, means: peripheral blood 6 weeks after treatment start. Library method: the immunoSEQ multiplex PCR assay. The immuneACCESS repertoire file appears here via TCRdb, limited to in-frame rearrangements. These files lack a portion of the clones; in checked studies, under half of the deficit traces to unresolved V genes, and the cause of the others is not known. This sample holds around 110,000 clones; approximately 90% were observed only once. Around 1.7% of the sample is held by the ten biggest clonotypes. The sample in question was PBMCs, obtained around atezolizumab (anti-PD-L1) treatment. The receptors were sampled from a man aged 60 to 75 with urothelial cancer.

This chain joins TRBV6-1 and TRBJ2-7, with D perhaps matching TRBD2 (5 bases). Trimming shortened V by 6 bases and J by 3 bases, and 12 bases separated the two germline ends. The germline V gene has CDR1 MNHNS and CDR2 SASEGT. The CDR3 totals 13 residues. The CDR3 DNA sequence: TGTGCCAGCAGCCGGGAACACCTCTACGAGCAGTACTTC. The encoded protein is CASSREHLYEQYF.

The rearrangement joins TRBV5-1 to TRBJ2-2; 10 nucleotides line up with TRBD2. The J segment lost 4 bases and the V segment lost 6 bases, leaving 6 bases of the junction unmatched. The CDR3 is made up of 15 amino acids. CDR1 and CDR2 (germline): SGHRS, YFSETQ. DNA for the CDR3: TGCGCCAGCAAGGAAGGACTAGCGGTCACCGGGGAGCTGTTTTTT. This gives the protein CASKEGLAVTGELFF. Based on the CDR3 plus reference TRBV5-1 and TRBJ2-2, the full variable domain is KAGVTQTPRYLIKTRGQQVTLSCSPISGHRSVSWYQQTPGQGLQFLFEYFSETQRNKGNFPGRFSGRQFSNSRSEMNVSTLELGDSALYLCASKEGLAVTGELFFGEGSRLTVL.

The CDR3 region is CASSLDRGGYNEQFF. The CDR3 region has the DNA TGTGCCAGCAGCTTAGATCGGGGGGGCTACAATGAGCAGTTCTTC. This chain connects TRBV7-2 to TRBJ2-1; 8 bases align to TRBD2. Germline CDR1 and CDR2: SGHTA and FQGNSA. The CDR3 consists of 15 residues. Trimming took 1 base from V and 3 from J; bases not matched to a gene: 2.

V is TRBV7-9 and J is TRBJ2-1; TRBD2 matches 9 bases. The CDR3 is 17 amino acids. The germline gives CDR1 SEHNR, CDR2 FQNEAQ (reference sequence). J gave up 5 bases and V 6 bases, and 14 bases lay outside the gene matches. The CDR3 is CASSRAGGPNLHNEQFF. CDR3 in DNA: TGTGCCAGCAGTCGCGCGGGAGGGCCTAATCTTCACAATGAGCAGTTCTTC.

Regarding this clone: No DNA is shown, since the ends of the CDR3 on it are uncertain; the CDR3 is the one TCRdb lists. The chain employs TRBV6-5 and TRBJ1-2. 12 amino acids form the CDR3, both terminal residues included. The germline V gene encodes CDR1 MNHEY and CDR2 SVGAGI. The CDR3 here is CASSSSGYGYTF.

This chain joins TRBV5-1 and TRBJ2-5; a possible D gene is TRBD2 (5 bases). V lost 4 bases to trimming and J lost 0 bases, with 13 bases between them. The CDR3 totals 15 residues. Germline CDR1 and CDR2: SGHRS and YFSETQ. CDR3 nucleotide sequence: TGCGCCAGCAGCCGTTCTAGGCGGGACCAAGAGACCCAGTACTTC. Translated, it gives CASSRSRRDQETQYF.

The chain recombines TRBV7-3 with TRBJ2-7; TRBD1 matches 9 bases. The length of the CDR3 is 19 residues. The V segment lost 1 base and the J segment 9 bases; nucleotides outside the gene matches: 22. The germline gives CDR1 SGHTA, CDR2 FQGTGA. The DNA of the CDR3 is TGTGCCAGCAGCTTAAAACGGTTGGTCAGGGACAGGGATTACTTGGGGCAGTACTTC. Residues: CASSLKRLVRDRDYLGQYF.

V usage is TRBV2 and J usage is TRBJ2-2; 7 bases match TRBD1. The CDR3 runs 16 residues. The J segment lost 6 bases and the V segment lost 8 bases, leaving 15 bases of the junction unmatched. Per germline, CDR1 SNHLY and CDR2 FYNNEI. The CDR3 bases are TGTGCCAGCGGACGGGACAGCTGGACAAACTCCGGGGAGCTGTTTTTT. It yields the protein CASGRDSWTNSGELFF.